This T cell receptor (beta chain) comes out of a study of regulatory T cells in long-lasting Graves disease. Study-wide points: There were preferences for TRBV28, TRBJ1-2 and TRBJ2-5 in persistent disease.

Time point meaning: newly diagnosed GD, antithyroid drugs for less than 3 months. Preparation of the TCR library used RNA extracted from PBMCs. By American Thyroid Association guidelines, Graves' disease was diagnosed in the cohort. Relying on iRepertoire HTBI primers and Arm-PCR of CDR3 regions, the team built TCR beta libraries. Per the original methods: Among the samples, roughly 61 TRBV and around 15 TRBJ segments were identified. Via MiXCR, TCRdb re-called the multiplex PCR reads, giving one row per CDR3 protein. The V and J calls shown here were made by TCRdb, not taken from the authors' results. The repertoire holds about 360,000 distinct CDR3 sequences, with around 16% as singletons. The germline gives CDR1 SGHTA, CDR2 FQGTGA. The CDR3 loop spans 16 amino acids. With V trimmed by 0 bases and J by 1 base, 1 base remained unmatched. This clonotype was counted ten times or more. Its antigen is not known.

This same sample was also part of a study on T cells in Graves' hyperthyroidism and ophthalmopathy. As that study records: Hyperthyroidism, newly diagnosed and lasting under 2 months, affected patients aged 18 to 65.

This clonotype was obtained from a woman aged 18-35 years with Graves disease. Sequenced material: peripheral blood mononuclear cells (PBMCs), taken at new diagnosis, from a patient treated with antithyroid drugs. The chain couples TRBV7-3 to TRBJ2-2, with 8 bases lining up with TRBD2. The CDR3 sequence is CASSLTAGGNTGELFF. The CDR3 nucleotides are TGTGCCAGCAGCTTAACGGCGGGAGGGAACACCGGGGAGCTGTTTTTT.